This is a list of T cell receptor beta chains from one sample in a study of cytomegalovirus exposure and HLA in healthy donors. The table came from immunoSEQ multiplex PCR; TCRdb's copy has only in-frame clones and leaves some out. This table holds 220,000 or so clones, approximately 87% found once. The sequenced sample was PBMCs. The source is a woman between 18 and 29 years old in good health and CMV-seronegative. CDR3s include the opening cysteine and the closing phenylalanine or tryptophan.

TRBJ2-2 TRBV6-5 CATEPQGKGTGELFF
TRBJ2-6 TRBV11-2 CASSFLGTGANVLTF
TRBJ1-2 TRBV5-6 CASSFRGGGEGYTF
TRBJ2-7 TRBV2 CASTSEQTGEQYF
TRBJ1-5 TRBV5-8 CASSLVYGRRNQPQHF
TRBJ1-2 TRBV27 CASSPREGYYGYTF
TRBJ2-7 TRBV28 CASSFRYEQYF
TRBJ1-2 TRBV18 CASSPGSSGYGYTF
TRBJ2-3 TRBV29-1 CSVGTSGGDTQYF
TRBJ1-3 TRBV16 CASSRAQDRAGNTIYF
TRBJ2-2 TRBV11-3 CASSLGNWEAGELFF
TRBJ1-3 TRBV2 CASNRNSGNTIYF
TRBJ1-2 TRBV5-1 CASSLGAASNYGYTF
TRBJ2-5 TRBV6-1 CASLQGVNIETQYF
TRBJ1-5 TRBV2 CASSEGQGGNQPQHF
TRBJ2-1 TRBV6-6 CASSRTAGEQFF
TRBJ1-1 TRBV5-4 CASSLGGSGNTEAFF
TRBJ1-1 TRBV27 CASRRDRGSLAFF
TRBJ2-5 TRBV2 CASSHRSGRTQETQYF
TRBJ1-4 TRBV10-3 CAISGQGDEKLFF
TRBJ1-2 TRBV5-1 CASSLGDRTNYGYTF
TRBJ2-5 TRBV5-1 CASSLVGGETQYF
TRBJ2-1 TRBV2 CASSLDSGEQFF
TRBJ1-3 TRBV19 CASSPLERGNTIYF
TRBJ2-1 TRBV9 CASSTLPDGSYNEQFF
TRBJ2-2 TRBV13 CASSLVTSGRELFF
TRBJ2-1 TRBV11-2 CASSPRAGNVYNEQFF
TRBJ1-3 TRBV9 CASSVDPRLPGNTIYF
TRBJ2-7 TRBV4-1 CASSFRLAGLYEQYF
TRBJ1-4 TRBV25-1 CASSQGDRGSTNEKLFF
TRBJ2-2 TRBV7-3 CASSLSTLGELFF
TRBJ1-5 TRBV11-2 CASSLDGGEDQPQHF
TRBJ2-7 TRBV2 CASRSGSPRYEQYF
TRBJ2-1 TRBV10-3 CAISESIQGAYNEQFF
TRBJ2-4 TRBV5-1 CASSPLERLAKNIQYF
TRBJ2-7 TRBV13 CASSLGTGGHEQYF
TRBJ1-2 TRBV2 CASKPQFYGYTF
TRBJ2-1 TRBV9 CASSVEAAGGLYNEQFF
TRBJ2-1 TRBV27 CASSPPSGGGNEQFF
TRBJ2-7 TRBV5-1 CASSLIQGGYEQYF
TRBJ1-2 TRBV6-1 CASTRALGGGRGYTF
TRBJ2-3 TRBV19 CASSIRDTQYF
TRBJ2-2 TRBV6-1 CASTQGLAATGELFF
TRBJ1-4 TRBV9 CASSDLDWGKLFF
TRBJ2-6 TRBV6-5 CASSRDTLANVLTF
TRBJ2-1 TRBV30 CAWSRPGGLHEQFF
TRBJ2-6 TRBV2 CATTSGALFSGANVLTF
TRBJ2-1 TRBV7-2 CASTSRGRDEQFF
TRBJ2-5 TRBV5-4 CASSSPQGAVGETQYF
TRBJ1-1 TRBV15 CATSSRTANTEAFF
TRBJ1-5 TRBV7-2 CASSPEVIQPQHF
TRBJ2-1 TRBV4-2 CASSQESRLAGTYNEQFF
TRBJ2-2 TRBV9 CASSFSSTGELFF
TRBJ1-1 TRBV19 CASKQGAPNTEAFF
TRBJ2-7 TRBV28 CASRGTGILDEQYF